The T cell receptor (beta chain) described here comes from a study of PD-1 blockade in classical Hodgkin lymphoma. Findings and limits, study-wide: Significant TCR diversity gains by C4D1 occurred in CD4+ but not CD8+ cells. Newly diagnosed patients were said to have less baseline TCR diversity than healthy donors did.

All patients experienced relapse after autologous stem cell transplantation, and brentuximab vedotin exposure was variable. As regards this clone: Its specificity is unknown.

Measured with immunoSEQ multiplex PCR; TCRdb has only the in-frame clones, and not every one. The repertoire holds 25,000 to 35,000 clones, under 70% seen once, with around 15% in the top ten. The CDR3 covers 17 residues. The chain combines TRBV21-1 with TRBJ2-1; the table calls TRBD2, which could not be checked here. TRBV21-1 is a pseudogene. This material consisted of peripheral blood mononuclear cells (PBMCs), taken before the second cycle of nivolumab. The receptor's source is a human donor with classical Hodgkin lymphoma. CDR3 DNA: TGTGCCAGCACGACAACCTGGCGGGGGGGTATTTACAATGAGCAGTTCTTC. It specifies CASTTTWRGGIYNEQFF.